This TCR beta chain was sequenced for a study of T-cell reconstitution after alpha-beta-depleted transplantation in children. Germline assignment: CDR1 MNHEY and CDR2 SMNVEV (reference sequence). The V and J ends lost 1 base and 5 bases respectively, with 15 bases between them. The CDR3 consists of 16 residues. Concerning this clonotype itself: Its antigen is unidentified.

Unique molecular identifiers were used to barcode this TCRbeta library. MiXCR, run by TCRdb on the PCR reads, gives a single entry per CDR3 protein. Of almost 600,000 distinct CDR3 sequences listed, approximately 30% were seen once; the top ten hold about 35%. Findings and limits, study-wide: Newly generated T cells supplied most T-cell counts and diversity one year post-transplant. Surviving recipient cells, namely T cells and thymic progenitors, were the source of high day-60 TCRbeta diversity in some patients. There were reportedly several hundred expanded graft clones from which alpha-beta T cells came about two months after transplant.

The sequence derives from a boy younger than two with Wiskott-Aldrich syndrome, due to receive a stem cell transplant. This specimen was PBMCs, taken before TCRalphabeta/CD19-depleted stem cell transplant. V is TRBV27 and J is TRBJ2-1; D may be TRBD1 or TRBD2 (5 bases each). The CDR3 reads CASSLYRQWENNEQFF. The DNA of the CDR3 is TGTGCCAGCAGTTTATATAGACAGTGGGAGAACAATGAGCAGTTCTTC.